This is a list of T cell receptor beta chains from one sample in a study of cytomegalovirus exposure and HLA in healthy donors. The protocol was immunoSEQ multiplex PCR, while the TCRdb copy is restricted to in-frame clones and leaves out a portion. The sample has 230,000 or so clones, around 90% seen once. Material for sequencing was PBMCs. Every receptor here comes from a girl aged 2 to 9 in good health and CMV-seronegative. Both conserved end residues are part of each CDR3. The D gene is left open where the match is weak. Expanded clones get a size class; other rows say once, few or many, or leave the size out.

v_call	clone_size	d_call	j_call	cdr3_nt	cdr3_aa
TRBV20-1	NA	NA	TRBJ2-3	TGCAGTGCTGCGCGAGATACGCAGTATTTT	CSAARDTQYF
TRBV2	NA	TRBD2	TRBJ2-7	TGTGCCAGCATGATCGGACTAGCGGTAACCTACGAGCAGTACTTC	CASMIGLAVTYEQYF
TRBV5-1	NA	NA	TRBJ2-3	TGCGCCAGCAGCTTGGTTCAGGCTAGCACAGATACGCAGTATTTT	CASSLVQASTDTQYF
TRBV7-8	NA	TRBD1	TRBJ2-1	TGTGCCAGCAGCACCGGACAGGGCGGAACCAATGAGCAGTTCTTC	CASSTGQGGTNEQFF
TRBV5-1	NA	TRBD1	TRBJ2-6	TGCGCCAGCAGCTTCGGGACAGGGACCTCTGGGGCCAACGTCCTGACTTTC	CASSFGTGTSGANVLTF
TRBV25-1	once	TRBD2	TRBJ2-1	TGTGCCAGCAGTGTCCCGGGACTAGCGGGGGGGCGGGAGCAGTTCTTC	CASSVPGLAGGREQFF
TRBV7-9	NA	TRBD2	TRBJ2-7	TGTGCCAGCAGACTAGCGGGAGGGTACGAGCAGTACTTC	CASRLAGGYEQYF
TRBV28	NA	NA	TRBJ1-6	TGTGCCAGCACTCACAGGGTGTATAATTCACCCCTCCACTTT	CASTHRVYNSPLHF
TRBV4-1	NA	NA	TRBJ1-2	TGCGCCAGCAGCCAAGAGGGCACAGTAAAATCCTTCTATGGCTACACCTTC	CASSQEGTVKSFYGYTF
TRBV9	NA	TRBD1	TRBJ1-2	TGTGCCAGCAACGTAGAGGGGGGGACAGGGGAGAACTATGGCTACACCTTC	CASNVEGGTGENYGYTF
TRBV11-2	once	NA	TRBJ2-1	TGTGCCAGCAGCTTAGACGTTAGCGCTGCGGCGAATGAGCAGTTCTTC	CASSLDVSAAANEQFF
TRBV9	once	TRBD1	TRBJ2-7	TGTGCCAGCAGCGTAGACGGACAGGTGGGATACGAGCAGTACTTC	CASSVDGQVGYEQYF
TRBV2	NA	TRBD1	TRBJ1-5	TGTGCCAGCAGCGCCGGGACAGCCTTCAATCAGCCCCAGCATTTT	CASSAGTAFNQPQHF
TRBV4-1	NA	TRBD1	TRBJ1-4	TGCGCCAGCAGGGCTACTCAGGGGGGTGATGAAAAACTGTTTTTT	CASRATQGGDEKLFF
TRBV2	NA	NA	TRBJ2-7	TGTGCCAGCAGACAGGGCTCCTACGAGCAGTACTTC	CASRQGSYEQYF
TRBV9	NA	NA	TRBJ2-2	TGTGCCAGCAGCGTAGGGTGGCACAAAGCGAACACCGGGGAGCTGTTTTTT	CASSVGWHKANTGELFF
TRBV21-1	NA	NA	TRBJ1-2	TGTGCCATTCGGGGGTGGGCGGTAAACTATGGCTACACCTTC	CAIRGWAVNYGYTF
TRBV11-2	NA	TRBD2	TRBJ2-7	TGTGCCAGCAGCAGCCCGGGACTAGCGGGGGACTACGAGCAGTACTTC	CASSSPGLAGDYEQYF
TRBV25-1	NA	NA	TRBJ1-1	TGTGCCAGCAGTGAGGTAGGGGGCACTGAAGCTTTCTTT	CASSEVGGTEAFF
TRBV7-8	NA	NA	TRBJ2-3	TGTGCCAGCAGCGCAGGATCGGTGGATACGCAGTATTTT	CASSAGSVDTQYF
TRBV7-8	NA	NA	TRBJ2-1	TGTGCCAGCAGCTTGGGAGTTAATGAGCAGTTCTTC	CASSLGVNEQFF
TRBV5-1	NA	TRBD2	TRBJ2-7	TGCGCCAGCAGCTTGGCCGGACTAGCGCCAGGGAGCTACGAGCAGTACTTC	CASSLAGLAPGSYEQYF
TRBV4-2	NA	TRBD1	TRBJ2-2	TGTGCCAGCAGCGGGCAGGGGGTATCTTATGGGGAGCTGTTTTTT	CASSGQGVSYGELFF
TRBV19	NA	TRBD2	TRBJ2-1	TGTGCCAGTAGGACTAGCGGGAGTGAAAATGAGCAGTTCTTC	CASRTSGSENEQFF
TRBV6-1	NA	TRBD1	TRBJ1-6	TGTGCCAGCAGTGAAAGGGACAGCATCTCCTATAATTCACCCCTCCACTTT	CASSERDSISYNSPLHF
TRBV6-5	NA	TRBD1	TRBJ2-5	TGTGCCAGCAGTTCCCCCGGACAGGGTCCTTGGGAGACCCAGTACTTC	CASSSPGQGPWETQYF
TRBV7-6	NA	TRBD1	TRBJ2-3	TGTGCCAGCAGCCCAAGGACAGGGGGCGCAGATACGCAGTATTTT	CASSPRTGGADTQYF
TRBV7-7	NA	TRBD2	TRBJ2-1	TGTGCTAGCAGCCCACGGGAGGGAACCGAGCAGTTCTTC	CASSPREGTEQFF
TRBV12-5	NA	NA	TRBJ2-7	TGTGCTAGTGGTTTGGTCTCAGGGATCGGCGAGCAGTACTTC	CASGLVSGIGEQYF
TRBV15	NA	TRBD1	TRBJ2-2	TGTGCCACCAGCAGAGTTCCGGGACAGGGGGCCGGGGAGCTGTTTTTT	CATSRVPGQGAGELFF
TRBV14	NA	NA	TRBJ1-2	TGTGCCACCCGACCCGGGGGTAACTATGGCTACACCTTC	CATRPGGNYGYTF
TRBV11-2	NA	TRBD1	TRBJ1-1	TGTGCCAGCAGCCAGGGACAGGGGTTGGTCGACACTGAAGCTTTCTTT	CASSQGQGLVDTEAFF
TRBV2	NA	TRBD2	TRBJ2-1	TGTGCCAGCAAAGTGCGACTAGCAAATTTCAATGAGCAGTTCTTC	CASKVRLANFNEQFF
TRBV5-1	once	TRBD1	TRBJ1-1	TGCGCCAGCAGCTTGAATCCGGGGGCAGGGGGGAACACTGAAGCTTTCTTT	CASSLNPGAGGNTEAFF
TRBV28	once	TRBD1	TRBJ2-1	TGTGCCAGCAGCCCAAACCTCGGACAGGCCCGGAATGAGCAGTTCTTC	CASSPNLGQARNEQFF
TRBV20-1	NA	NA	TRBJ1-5	TGCAGTGCCAAGTCCGGAGCCTACCAGCATTTT	CSAKSGAYQHF
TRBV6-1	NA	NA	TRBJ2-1	TGTGCCAGCAGTGGGGGGCGGGAGCGGCAAAATGAGCAGTTCTTC	CASSGGRERQNEQFF
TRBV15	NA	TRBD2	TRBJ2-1	TGTGCCACCAGCAGAGCCCCGGGACTAGCGGGAGCGAAGAGCTCCTACAATGAGCAGTTCTTC	CATSRAPGLAGAKSSYNEQFF